These T cell receptor beta chains were read from a single sample in a study of blood T cell repertoires in COVID-19. Data came from immunoSEQ multiplex PCR; TCRdb stores just in-frame clones and leaves some out. Of under 500,000 clones detected, approximately 90% appear once; the ten largest clones hold more than 4%. Material: peripheral blood. These receptor sequences come from a woman aged 25 to 39 with acute or convalescent COVID-19. Both conserved end residues are trimmed from each CDR3. D genes are given only for firm matches.

>13|TRBJ2-3|-|TRBV4-2
ASSPDEGRTDTQY
>14|TRBJ2-5|-|TRBV24-1
ANGHYSVQARETQY
>11|TRBJ1-5|-|TRBV28
ASVQQFNQPQH
>12|TRBJ2-5|-|TRBV27
ASSPYDREETQY
>12|TRBJ1-5|-|TRBV28
ASTKGGESQPQH
>13|TRBJ1-6|-|TRBV9
ASSVTGFGNSPLH
>11|TRBJ1-2|-|TRBV6-1
ASSEEPGRGYT
>14|TRBJ1-1|-|TRBV5-1
ASSLDGAGLDTEAF
>13|TRBJ1-2|-|TRBV6-1
ASSEDFGANYGYT
>12|TRBJ1-2|TRBD1|TRBV19
ASTSFQGARGYT
>12|TRBJ1-3|-|TRBV7-9
ASSPRTAGNTIY
>14|TRBJ2-2|TRBD1|TRBV5-6
ASSFRGTGSTGELF
>13|TRBJ1-1|TRBD1|TRBV5-1
ASSPKRTGSTEAF
>11|TRBJ1-4|TRBD1|TRBV28
ASSRGANEKLF
>12|TRBJ2-7|TRBD1|TRBV28
ASSPPGQDYEQY
>10|TRBJ2-1|TRBD2|TRBV2
ASSKLSGAQF
>12|TRBJ2-1|-|TRBV15
ATSRELLNNEQF
>16|TRBJ1-1|TRBD1|TRBV4-1
ASSQGYLGQGVNTEAF
>13|TRBJ2-2|-|TRBV6-4
ASSYLAGNTGELF
>14|TRBJ1-4|-|TRBV2
ASSEGRYQDSEKLF
>13|TRBJ1-5|-|TRBV11-2
ASSLAGDPNQPQH
>14|TRBJ1-5|-|TRBV7-9
ASSLFQGGRDQPQH
>14|TRBJ1-4|TRBD1|TRBV5-1
ASSSRSGTGYEKLF
>12|TRBJ1-1|TRBD1|TRBV10-3
ASGGTGGNTEAF
>13|TRBJ2-7|TRBD1|TRBV3-1/TRBV3-2
ASSRGQGNPYEQY
>11|TRBJ2-3|-|TRBV12-3/TRBV12-4
ASSFGGADTQY
>15|TRBJ2-2|TRBD2|TRBV5-6
ASSQRPGLADTGELF
>14|TRBJ1-2|-|TRBV7-2
ASSPGIGGRGYGYT